This entry is about one TCR beta chain. Its antigen remains unidentified. The source of the sample is a study of cytomegalovirus exposure and HLA in healthy donors. Whole-study context: The 120 or so validation repertoires, a later analysis reported, used the same platform as the approximately 650 first-cohort repertoires.

Points from the study as a whole: Many donors shared some public TCRs, even though most TCR sequences were rare. CMV antigen specificity was confirmed in vitro for a few CMV-associated chains. According to a later analysis, TCR clusters from the first cohort tended to co-occur in the 120 or so validation repertoires.

Clones were sequenced by immunoSEQ multiplex PCR, and TCRdb holds only the in-frame ones, with some missing. The repertoire has some 150,000 clones, roughly nine tenths of them found once; the top ten carry about 3.1%. Sequencing used PBMCs. The source is a young woman in good health and CMV-seropositive.

The CDR3 sequence: CASSAGLANTGELFF. The CDR3 DNA is TGCGCCAGCAGCGCCGGACTAGCGAACACCGGGGAGCTGTTTTTT. The V and J genes are TRBV5-1 and TRBJ2-2, with 7 bases fitting TRBD2. The CDR3 spans 15 residues. The germline V gene has CDR1 SGHRS and CDR2 YFSETQ. J was trimmed by 0 bases and V by 4 bases; bases with no gene match: 3.